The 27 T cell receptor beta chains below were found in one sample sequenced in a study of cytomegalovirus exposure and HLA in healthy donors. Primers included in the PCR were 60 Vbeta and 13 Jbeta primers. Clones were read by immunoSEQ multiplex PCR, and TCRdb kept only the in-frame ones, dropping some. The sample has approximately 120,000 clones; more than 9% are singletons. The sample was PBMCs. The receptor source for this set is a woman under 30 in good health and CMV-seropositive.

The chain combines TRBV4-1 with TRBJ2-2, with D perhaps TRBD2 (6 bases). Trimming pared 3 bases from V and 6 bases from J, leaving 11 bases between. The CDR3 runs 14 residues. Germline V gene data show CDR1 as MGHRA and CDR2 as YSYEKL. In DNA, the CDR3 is TGCGCCAGCAGCCATGGGGGGTTTTCCGGGGAGCTGTTTTTT. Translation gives CASSHGGFSGELFF.

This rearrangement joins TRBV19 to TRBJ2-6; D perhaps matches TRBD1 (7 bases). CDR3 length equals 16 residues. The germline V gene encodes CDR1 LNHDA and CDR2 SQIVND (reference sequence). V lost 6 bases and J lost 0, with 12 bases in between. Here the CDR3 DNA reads TGTGCCAGTAGCCCAGGGGGGAGCTCTGGGGCCAACGTCCTGACTTTC. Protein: CASSPGGSSGANVLTF.

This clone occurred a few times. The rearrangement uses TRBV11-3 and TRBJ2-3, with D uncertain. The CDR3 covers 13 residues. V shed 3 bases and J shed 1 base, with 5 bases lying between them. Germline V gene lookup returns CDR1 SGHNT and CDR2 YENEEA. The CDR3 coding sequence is TGTGCCAGCAGCTTTCTTGGCACAGATACGCAGTATTTT. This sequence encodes CASSFLGTDTQYF.

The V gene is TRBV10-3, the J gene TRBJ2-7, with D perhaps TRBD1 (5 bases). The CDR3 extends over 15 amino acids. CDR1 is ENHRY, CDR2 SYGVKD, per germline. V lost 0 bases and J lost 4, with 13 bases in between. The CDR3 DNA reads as TGTGCCATCAGTGAGTCGCAGCAGGGCCAATACGAGCAGTACTTC. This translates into CAISESQQGQYEQYF.

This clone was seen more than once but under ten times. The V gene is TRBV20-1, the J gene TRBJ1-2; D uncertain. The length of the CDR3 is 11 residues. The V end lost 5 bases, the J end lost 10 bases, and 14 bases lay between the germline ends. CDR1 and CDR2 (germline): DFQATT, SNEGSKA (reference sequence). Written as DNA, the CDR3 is TGCAGTGCTGATACAGACGGGGTCTACACCTTC. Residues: CSADTDGVYTF.

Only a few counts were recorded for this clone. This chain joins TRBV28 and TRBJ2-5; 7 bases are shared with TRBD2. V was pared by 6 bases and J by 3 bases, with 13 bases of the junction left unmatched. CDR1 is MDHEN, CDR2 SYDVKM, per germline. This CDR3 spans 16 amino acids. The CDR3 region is CASSKWTRGTKETQYF. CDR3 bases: TGTGCCAGCAGCAAGTGGACTAGAGGGACCAAAGAGACCCAGTACTTC.

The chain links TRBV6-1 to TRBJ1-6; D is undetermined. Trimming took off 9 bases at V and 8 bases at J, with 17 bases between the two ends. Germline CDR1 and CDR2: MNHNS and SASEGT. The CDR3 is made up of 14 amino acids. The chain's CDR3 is CASVPGYSHSPLHF. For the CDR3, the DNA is TGTGCCAGTGTTCCGGGATACTCTCATTCACCCCTCCACTTT.

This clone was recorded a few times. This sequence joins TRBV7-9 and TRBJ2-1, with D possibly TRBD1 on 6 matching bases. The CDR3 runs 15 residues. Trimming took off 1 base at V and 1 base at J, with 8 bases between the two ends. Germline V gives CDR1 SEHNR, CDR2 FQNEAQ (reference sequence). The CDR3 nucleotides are TGTGCCAGCAGCTTAGGGACAGCTTCCTACAATGAGCAGTTCTTC. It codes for CASSLGTASYNEQFF.

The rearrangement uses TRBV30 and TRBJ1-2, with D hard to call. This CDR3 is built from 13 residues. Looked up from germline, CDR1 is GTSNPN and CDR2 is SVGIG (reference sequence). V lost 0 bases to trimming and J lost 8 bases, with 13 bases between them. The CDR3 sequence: CAWSVSSRSGYTF. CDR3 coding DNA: TGTGCCTGGAGTGTATCTTCAAGGAGCGGCTACACCTTC.

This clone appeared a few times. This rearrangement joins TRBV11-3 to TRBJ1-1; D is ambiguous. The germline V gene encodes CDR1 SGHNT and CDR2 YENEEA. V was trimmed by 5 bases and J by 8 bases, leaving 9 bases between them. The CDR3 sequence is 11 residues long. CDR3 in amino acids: CASSAREEAFF. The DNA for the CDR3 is TGTGCCAGCAGCGCACGGGAAGAAGCTTTCTTT.

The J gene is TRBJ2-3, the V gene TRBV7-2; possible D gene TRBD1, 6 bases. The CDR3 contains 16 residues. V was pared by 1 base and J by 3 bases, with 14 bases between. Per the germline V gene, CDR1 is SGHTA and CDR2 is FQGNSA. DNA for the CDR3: TGTGCCAGCAGCTTAGTTAACAGGGTGAGGACAGATACGCAGTATTTT. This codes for CASSLVNRVRTDTQYF.

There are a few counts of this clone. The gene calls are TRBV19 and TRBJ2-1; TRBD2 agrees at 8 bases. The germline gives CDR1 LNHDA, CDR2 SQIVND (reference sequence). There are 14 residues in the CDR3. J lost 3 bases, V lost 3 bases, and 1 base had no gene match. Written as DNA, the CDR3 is TGTGCCAGTAGTATTGGGACTAGCTACAATGAGCAGTTCTTC. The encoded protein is CASSIGTSYNEQFF.

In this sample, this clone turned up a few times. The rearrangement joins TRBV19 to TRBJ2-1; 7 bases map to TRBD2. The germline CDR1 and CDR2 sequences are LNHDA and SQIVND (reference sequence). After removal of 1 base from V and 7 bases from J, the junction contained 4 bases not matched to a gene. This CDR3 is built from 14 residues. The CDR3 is CASSIGREVNEQFF. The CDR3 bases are TGTGCCAGTAGTATAGGTCGGGAGGTTAATGAGCAGTTCTTC. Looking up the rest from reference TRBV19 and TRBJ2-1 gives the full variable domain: DGGITQSPKYLFRKEGQNVTLSCEQNLNHDAMYWYRQDPGQGLRLIYYSQIVNDFQKGDIAEGYSVSREKKESFPLTVTSAQKNPTAFYLCASSIGREVNEQFFGPGTRLTVL.

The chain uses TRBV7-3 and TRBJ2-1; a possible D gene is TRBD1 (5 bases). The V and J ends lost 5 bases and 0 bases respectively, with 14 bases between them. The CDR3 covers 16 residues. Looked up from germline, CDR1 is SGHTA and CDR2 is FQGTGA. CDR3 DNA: TGTGCCAGCAGCCCACAGGTGTGGAGCTCCTACAATGAGCAGTTCTTC. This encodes CASSPQVWSSYNEQFF.

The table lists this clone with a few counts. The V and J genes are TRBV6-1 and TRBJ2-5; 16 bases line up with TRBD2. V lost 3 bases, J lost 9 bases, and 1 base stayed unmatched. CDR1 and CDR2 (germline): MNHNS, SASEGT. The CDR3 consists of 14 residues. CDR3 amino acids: CASSEGTSGRAQYF. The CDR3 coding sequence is TGTGCCAGCAGTGAGGGGACTAGCGGGAGGGCCCAGTACTTC.

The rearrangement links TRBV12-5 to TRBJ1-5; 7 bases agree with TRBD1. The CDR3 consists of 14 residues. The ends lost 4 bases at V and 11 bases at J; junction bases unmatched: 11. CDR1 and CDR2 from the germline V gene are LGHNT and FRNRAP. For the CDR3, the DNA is TGTGCTAGTGGTTCTGAGGGGACAGTAGGGGCCCAGCATTTT. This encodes CASGSEGTVGAQHF.

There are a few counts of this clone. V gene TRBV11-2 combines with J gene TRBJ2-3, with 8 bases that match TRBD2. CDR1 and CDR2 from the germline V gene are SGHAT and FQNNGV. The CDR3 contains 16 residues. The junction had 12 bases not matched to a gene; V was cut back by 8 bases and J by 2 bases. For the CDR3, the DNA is TGTGCCAGCCGGGGGGGACCACAGGGTTCCACAGATACGCAGTATTTT. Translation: CASRGGPQGSTDTQYF.

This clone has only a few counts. The CDR3 loop is CASSERGEYEQYF. DNA of the CDR3: TGTGCCAGCAGTGAAAGGGGCGAATACGAGCAGTACTTC. This sequence joins TRBV6-1 and TRBJ2-7; TRBD1 is a possible D gene (5 bases). Germline V gene lookup returns CDR1 MNHNS and CDR2 SASEGT. Trimming stripped 2 bases from V and 4 bases from J, with 9 bases between. The CDR3 sequence is 13 residues long.

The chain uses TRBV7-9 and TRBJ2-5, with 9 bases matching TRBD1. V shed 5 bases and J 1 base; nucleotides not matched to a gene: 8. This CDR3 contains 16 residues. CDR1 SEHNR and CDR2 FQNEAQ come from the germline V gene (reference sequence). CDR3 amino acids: CASSLGTGLFQETQYF. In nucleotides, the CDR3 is TGTGCCAGCAGCCTTGGGACAGGGCTCTTCCAAGAGACCCAGTACTTC.

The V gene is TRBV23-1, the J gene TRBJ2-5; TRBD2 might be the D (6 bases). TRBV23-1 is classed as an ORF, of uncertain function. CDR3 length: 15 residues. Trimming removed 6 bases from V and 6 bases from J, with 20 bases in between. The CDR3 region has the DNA TGCGCCAGCAGCCCACCCAGGGAGGATGGAAAGACCCAGTACTTC. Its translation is CASSPPREDGKTQYF.

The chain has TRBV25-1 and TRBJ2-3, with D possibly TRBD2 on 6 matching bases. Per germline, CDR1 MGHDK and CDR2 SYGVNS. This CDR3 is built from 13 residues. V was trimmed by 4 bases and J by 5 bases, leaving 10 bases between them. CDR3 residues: CASSAGTGDTQYF. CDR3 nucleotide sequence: TGTGCCAGCAGTGCTGGGACTGGAGATACGCAGTATTTT.

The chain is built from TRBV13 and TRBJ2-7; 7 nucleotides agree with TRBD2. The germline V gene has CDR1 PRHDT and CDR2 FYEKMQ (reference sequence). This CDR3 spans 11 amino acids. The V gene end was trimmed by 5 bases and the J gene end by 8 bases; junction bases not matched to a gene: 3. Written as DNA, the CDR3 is TGTGCCAGCAGCGGGAGGGGCCAGCAGTACTTC. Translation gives CASSGRGQQYF.

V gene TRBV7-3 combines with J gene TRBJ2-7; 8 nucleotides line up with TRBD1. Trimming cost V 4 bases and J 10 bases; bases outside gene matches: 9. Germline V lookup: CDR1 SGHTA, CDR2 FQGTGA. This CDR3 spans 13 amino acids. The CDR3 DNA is TGTGCCAGCAGCTCGGGACAGGAGATGACTCAGTACTTC. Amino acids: CASSSGQEMTQYF.

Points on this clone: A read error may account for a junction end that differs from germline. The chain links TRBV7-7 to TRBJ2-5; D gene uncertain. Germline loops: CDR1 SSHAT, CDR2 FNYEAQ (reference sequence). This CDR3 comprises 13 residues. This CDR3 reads CASSRPPQETQYF. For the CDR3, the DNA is TGTGCTAGCAGTCGACCCCCACAGGAGACCCAGTACTTC.

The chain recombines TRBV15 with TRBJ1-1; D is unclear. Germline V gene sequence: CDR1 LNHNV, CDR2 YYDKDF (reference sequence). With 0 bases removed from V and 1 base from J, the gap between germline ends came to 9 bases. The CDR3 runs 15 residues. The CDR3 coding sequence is TGTGCCACCAGCAGAGAACCGGGGAAGAACACTGAAGCTTTCTTT. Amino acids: CATSREPGKNTEAFF. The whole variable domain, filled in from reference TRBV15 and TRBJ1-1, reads DAMVIQNPRYQVTQFGKPVTLSCSQTLNHNVMYWYQQKSSQAPKLLFHYYDKDFNNEADTPDNFQSRRPNTSFCFLDIRSPGLGDTAMYLCATSREPGKNTEAFFGQGTRLTVV.

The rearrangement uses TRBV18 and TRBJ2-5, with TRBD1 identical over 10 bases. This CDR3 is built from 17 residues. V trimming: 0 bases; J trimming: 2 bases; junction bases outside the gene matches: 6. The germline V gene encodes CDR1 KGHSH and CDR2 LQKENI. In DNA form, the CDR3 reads TGTGCCAGCTCACCACCGCTCGGACAGGGGGATCAAGAGACCCAGTACTTC. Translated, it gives CASSPPLGQGDQETQYF.

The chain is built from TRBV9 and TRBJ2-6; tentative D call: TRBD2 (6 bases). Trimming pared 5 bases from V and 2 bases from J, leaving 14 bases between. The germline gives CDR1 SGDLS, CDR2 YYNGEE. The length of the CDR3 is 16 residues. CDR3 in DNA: TGTGCCAGCAGTGAAAGAGGGACTCCTGGGGCCAACGTCCTGACTTTC. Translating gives CASSERGTPGANVLTF.